This T cell receptor beta chain was captured in a study of cytomegalovirus exposure and HLA in healthy donors (dated by TCRdb to the late 2010s). A note on the overall study: In an earlier analysis of approximately 640 of the donors, less than 350 Gb of sequence data and some 100 million unique TCR beta sequences from roughly 200 million T cells were reported. A later genetic analysis took genome-wide SNP genotypes for about three fifths of the roughly 670 donors and used that subset as a discovery cohort. Rather than using new phenotypic data, the later analysis identified candidate immune exposures from TCR beta sequences and from how often those sequences occurred across donors. Of the roughly 400 genotyped donors, roughly 80% fell in the genetic ancestry cluster associated with self-reported Caucasian donors. The study used immunosequencing to profile the T cell repertoires of some 600 subjects and linked those repertoires to cytomegalovirus serostatus. The study aimed to test whether signatures of past pathogen exposure could be identified by cataloging public T cell receptors. In a later analysis, previously published TCR beta repertoires from about 640 donors were re-analyzed and high-resolution HLA genotyping was added so that TCR occurrence patterns could be studied. Among some 400 genotyped donors of the cohort, an average of approximately 220,000 unique TCR beta nucleotide sequences was sequenced per donor, of which roughly 17% were non-productive. An early release that covered about 600 HLA-typed donors contained approximately 290 gigabases of sequencing data and around 85 million unique TCR sequences. Four to six DR-DQ haplotypes were handled as single units for association and clustering, since linkage in the cohort was strong. The number of typed donors differed by locus: roughly 620-630 for A, B, C, DRB1 and DQB1; 522 for DQA1; 606 for DPA1; and about 470 for DPB1. High-throughput TCR immunosequencing, statistical association of individual TCRs with disease status, and machine learning were combined to predict cytomegalovirus infection status. Donor age, sex, ethnicity and CMV serostatus were compiled together with the repertoire data. HLA typing included class I and class II loci at four-digit resolution. All discovery cohort repertoires had been generated on a single sequencing platform. Besides the first cohort of 550 to 750 subjects, a separate validation cohort made up of over 95 different subjects was used. In an earlier analysis of a few hundred of the donors, high-throughput TCR beta sequencing was used to judge whether each TCR beta V gene segment behaved as functional or pseudogenic.

This clone has just a few counts. Its antigen specificity is not known. Base qualities are not at hand, and no much larger clone is one base apart. The germline V gene gives CDR1 as SNHLY and CDR2 as FYNNEI. The cysteine opens and the phenylalanine closes a CDR3 of 16 amino acids. The sequence is cut down to CDR3 DNA, 48 bases in frame from base 1. V is cut back by 8 bases and J by 6 bases, with 15 bases in the junction unmatched. Study-level results and caveats: An earlier analysis of approximately 500 of the donors showed that most TCR beta V segments appeared in productive rearrangements either about 90% or about 30% of the time, which broadly matched IMGT annotations. Because HLA typing was missing for some donors at each locus, association tests included only the typed subset. Linkage disequilibrium might explain the correlated functional status among segregating V segments, but an unknown experimental factor could not be excluded. A later genetic analysis associated a missense DCLRE1C variant with V-gene and J-gene trimming of TCR beta chains, and an independent cohort replicated the association. A cluster of highly shared sequence variants was judged likely to be a technical artifact of the sequencing pipeline. According to a later genetic analysis, donors in an Asian-associated ancestry cluster had fewer N-insertions in productive TCRs than the approximately 610-donor mean. Across donors, most TCR sequences were observed very rarely, whereas some public TCRs were present in many individuals. According to a later analysis, parvovirus B19, influenza, CMV and Epstein-Barr virus appeared linked to several top co-occurrence clusters. Most CMV-associated TCR beta chains appeared to be HLA-restricted in a later analysis, and the HLA associations seemed to be driven largely by CMV exposure. The classifier was reported to diagnose cytomegalovirus status with high specificity and sensitivity in both the original and validation cohorts. In vitro tests confirmed that a few of the cytomegalovirus-associated TCR beta chains recognize cytomegalovirus antigens. For the cohort, immune exposure information was limited to CMV serostatus. Compared with equally common non-associated chains, HLA-associated TCR beta chains in a later analysis were more clonally expanded and had lower generation probabilities. Because the 87-base-pair reads could not distinguish some IMGT-functional V segments, including TRBV6-2 and TRBV6-3, those segments were excluded. A later analysis found that TCR association rates varied across HLA loci, with DRB1 alleles showing the most associated TCRs and HLA-C alleles the fewest. This cohort had only TCR beta chains sequenced, and the lack of alpha or paired-chain data limited which features could be detected. A further reported finding was that TCR beta sequences accurately predicted the HLA-A and HLA-B alleles for most subjects in the first cohort. At a false discovery rate of 0.05, a later analysis linked about 17,000 TCR beta sequences to specific HLA alleles. It was suggested by the authors that the approach could potentially be generalized to other disease states and immunological phenotypes. The presence/absence analyses assumed that sequencing depth was roughly uniform across donors, and that assumption may not be true. Because counts were too low, some 16 rarely observed V segments, including chromosome 9 orphons, were excluded from the earlier analysis of around 590 of the donors. Strong co-occurrence of HLA alleles, especially DR and DQ, made assigning TCR associations to individual alleles difficult. The study listed 150 to 200 TCR beta chains as associated with cytomegalovirus.

In total, roughly 670 healthy bone marrow donors made up the cohort. At the time of sampling, all cohort members were nominally healthy, though unrecorded immune exposures were likely present. The donor was CMV seronegative and was included in the group of a few hundred seronegative cohort members. Every donor gave a peripheral blood sample, and the peripheral blood mononuclear cells from that sample were used for TCR beta sequencing. The Qiagen DNeasy Blood Extraction Kit was used to extract genomic DNA from the blood cell samples. The library was generated by the immunoSEQ multiplex PCR assay. The multiplex PCR relied on a mix of 60 forward primers for TCR Vbeta segments and 13 reverse primers for TCR Jbeta segments. The CDR3 region of rearranged TCR beta genes was amplified from genomic DNA with a multiplex PCR assay. The Illumina HiSeq System was used to sequence the amplified TCR beta libraries as 87-base-pair reads. As for how the authors treated the data: A later analysis counted approximately 74 million unique TCR beta chains across the roughly 700 repertoires, and some 11 million of these chains were shared by at least two donors. Raw reads were error-corrected and collapsed into unique sequences by a nearest-neighbor algorithm in which closely related sequences were merged to remove PCR and sequencing errors. CDR3 sequences were aligned to IMGT reference sequences to assign V, D and J gene segments. For a sequence to be retained, a match of at least six nucleotides was required to both a V gene segment and a J gene segment. Rearrangements were classified as productive when the CDR3 lacked stop codons and remained in frame with V and J, and all other rearrangements were classified as non-productive. CDR3 was defined by IMGT convention, running from the second conserved V-encoded cysteine to the conserved J-encoded phenylalanine. In an earlier analysis of more than 550 of the donors, sequences lacking an unambiguous match to a single V gene segment were excluded. In an earlier analysis of some 590 of the donors, V segments were called functional above 56.7% productive rearrangements and were called segregating when the between-donor standard deviation exceeded 5%. A statistical classification framework was built for diagnosing cytomegalovirus status from the catalog of TCR beta chain sequences. V and J gene assignment, in a later analysis, came from comparing TCR nucleotide sequences with IMGT/GENE-DB human TR gene sequences. The TCRdist pipeline was used in a later analysis to assign CDR3 sequences and most-parsimonious VDJ recombination scenarios. In a later analysis, each TCR beta chain was defined by its CDR3 amino acid sequence together with its V-gene family, and reads without a unique V-gene family were excluded. A later analysis removed 592 highly shared, low-generation-probability nucleotide sequences to deal with suspected cross-contamination and a sequencing artifact. In a later analysis, a clonal expansion index for each public chain was calculated from normalized within-repertoire ranks of inferred template counts. In a later analysis, generation probabilities were computed with a VDJ recombination model fitted to out-of-frame rearrangements, and the resulting probabilities were checked against IGoR. In a later analysis, hypergeometric tests were used to score TCR-TCR, TCR-HLA and TCR-CMV co-occurrence, with a repertoire-size bias correction applied to TCR pairs. To estimate false discovery rates, a later analysis permuted the HLA or CMV assignments 20 times. A later analysis grouped co-occurring TCRs with DBSCAN, adding TCRdist sequence similarity when clustering within HLA-allele-positive subsets. Repertoires with fewer than 30,000 or more than 120,000 public chains were left out of co-occurrence clustering, as were four to six repertoires with anomalous nucleotide sharing. Not all clones reach the TCRdb copy of this immuneACCESS table, which keeps in-frame sequences only. Checked studies attribute under half of the gap to unresolved V genes and leave the rest unexplained. V and J calls and clone size are given by that table; D and trimming were obtained from the DNA. The sample profile shows about 180,000 clones; around 70% of them were found once. Together, the top ten hold around 3% of the sample.

The sequenced sample consisted of PBMCs. Rearrangement joined TRBV2 to TRBJ1-1; 10 middle bases align to TRBD1. This sequence originates from a male donor in good health and CMV-seronegative. DNA sequence: TGTGCCAGCGCACTCGGGACAGGGGATGGACGCCCTGAAGCTTTCTTT. Its protein is CASALGTGDGRPEAFF. The full variable domain, completed from the reference TRBV2 and TRBJ1-1 proteins outside the CDR3, reads EPEVTQTPSHQVTQMGQEVILRCVPISNHLYFYWYRQILGQKVEFLVSFYNNEISEKSEIFDDQFSVERPDGSNFTLKIRSTKLEDSAMYFCASALGTGDGRPEAFFGQGTRLTVV.